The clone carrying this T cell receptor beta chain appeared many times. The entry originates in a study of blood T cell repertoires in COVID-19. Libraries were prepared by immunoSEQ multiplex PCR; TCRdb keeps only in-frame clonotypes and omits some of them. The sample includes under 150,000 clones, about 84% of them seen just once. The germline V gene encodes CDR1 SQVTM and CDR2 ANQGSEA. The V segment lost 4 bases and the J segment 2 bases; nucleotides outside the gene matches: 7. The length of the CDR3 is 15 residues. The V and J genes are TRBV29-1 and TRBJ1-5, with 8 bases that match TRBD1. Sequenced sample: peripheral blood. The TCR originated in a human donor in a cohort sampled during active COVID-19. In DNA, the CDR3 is TGCAGCGTTGCAAAGGGGACAGGCCGCAATCAGCCCCAGCATTTT. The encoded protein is CSVAKGTGRNQPQHF.